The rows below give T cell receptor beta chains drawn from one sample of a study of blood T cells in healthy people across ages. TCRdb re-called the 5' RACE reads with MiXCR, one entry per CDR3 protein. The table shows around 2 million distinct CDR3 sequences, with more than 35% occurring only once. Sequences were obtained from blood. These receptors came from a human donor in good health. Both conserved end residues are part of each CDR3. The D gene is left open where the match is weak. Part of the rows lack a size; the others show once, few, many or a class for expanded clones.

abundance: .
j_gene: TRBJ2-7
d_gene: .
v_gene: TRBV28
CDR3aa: CASNRGPTGAYEQYF
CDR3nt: TGTGCCAGCAACCGAGGACCGACAGGAGCCTACGAGCAGTACTTC

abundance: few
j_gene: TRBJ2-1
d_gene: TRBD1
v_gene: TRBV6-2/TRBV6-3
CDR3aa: CASSGDRGFYNEQFF
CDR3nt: TGTGCCAGCAGTGGAGACAGGGGGTTTTACAATGAGCAGTTCTTC

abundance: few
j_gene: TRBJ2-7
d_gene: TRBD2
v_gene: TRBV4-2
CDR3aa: CASSQPSPSGVGEQYF
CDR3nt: TGTGCCAGCAGCCAACCGTCACCTAGCGGGGTCGGCGAGCAGTACTTC

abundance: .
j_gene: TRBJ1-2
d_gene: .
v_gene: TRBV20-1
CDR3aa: CSSLYYGYTF
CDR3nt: TGCAGTTCTCTGTACTATGGCTACACCTTC

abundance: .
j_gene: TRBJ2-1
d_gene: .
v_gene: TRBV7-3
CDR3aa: CASSLLGQSYNEQFF
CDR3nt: TGTGCCAGCAGCTTACTGGGGCAGAGCTACAATGAGCAGTTCTTC

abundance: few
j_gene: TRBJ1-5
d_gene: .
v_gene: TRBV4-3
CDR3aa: CASSQDSGEGNQPQHF
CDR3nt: TGCGCCAGCAGCCAAGATTCAGGGGAGGGCAATCAGCCCCAGCATTTT

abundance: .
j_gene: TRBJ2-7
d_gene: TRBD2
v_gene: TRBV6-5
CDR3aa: CASSPWTSGEHEQYF
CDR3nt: TGTGCCAGCAGTCCCTGGACTAGCGGGGAGCACGAGCAGTACTTC

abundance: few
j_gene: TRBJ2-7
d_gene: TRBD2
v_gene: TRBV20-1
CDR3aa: CSAIPGGPLEQYF
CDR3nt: TGCAGTGCAATCCCGGGGGGGCCCTTAGAGCAGTACTTC

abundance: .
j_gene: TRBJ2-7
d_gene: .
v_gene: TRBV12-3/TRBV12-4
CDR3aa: CASAPWGRPYEQYF
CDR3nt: TGTGCCAGCGCTCCTTGGGGCAGGCCCTACGAGCAGTACTTC

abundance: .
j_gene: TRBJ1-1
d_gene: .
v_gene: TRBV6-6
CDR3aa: CASSYSRSRDNTEAFF
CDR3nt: TGTGCCAGCAGTTACTCGAGATCGAGGGACAACACTGAAGCTTTCTTT

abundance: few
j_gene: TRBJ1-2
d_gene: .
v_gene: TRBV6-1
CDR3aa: CASSEAYGYTF
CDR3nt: TGTGCCAGCAGTGAAGCATATGGCTACACCTTC

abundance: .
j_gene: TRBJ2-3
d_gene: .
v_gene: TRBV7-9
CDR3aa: CASRLIGGQKSTDTQYF
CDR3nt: TGTGCCAGCAGACTCATCGGGGGACAGAAAAGCACAGATACGCAGTATTTT

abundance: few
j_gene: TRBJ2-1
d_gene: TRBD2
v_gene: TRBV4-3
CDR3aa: CASSPLPSGTGGEQFF
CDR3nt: TGCGCCAGCAGCCCCCTACCGTCAGGGACGGGGGGTGAGCAGTTCTTC

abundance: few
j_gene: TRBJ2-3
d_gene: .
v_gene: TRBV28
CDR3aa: CASQVYSRTDTQYF
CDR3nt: TGTGCCAGTCAAGTCTACTCGCGCACAGATACGCAGTATTTT

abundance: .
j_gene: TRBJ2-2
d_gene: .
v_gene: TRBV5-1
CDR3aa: CASSLDLTRGDTGELFF
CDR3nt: TGCGCCAGCAGCTTGGACCTAACTAGAGGGGACACCGGGGAGCTGTTTTTT

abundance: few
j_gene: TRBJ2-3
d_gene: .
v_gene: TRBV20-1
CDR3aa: CSAELDQTPKYF
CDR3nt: TGCAGTGCTGAGCTAGACCAGACCCCGAAGTATTTT

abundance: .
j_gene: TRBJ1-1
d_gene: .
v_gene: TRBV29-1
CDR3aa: CSVGGFMNTEAFF
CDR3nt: TGCAGCGTTGGCGGTTTCATGAACACTGAAGCTTTCTTT

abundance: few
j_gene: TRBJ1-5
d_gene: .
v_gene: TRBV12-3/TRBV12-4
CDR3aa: CAGTPGDNQPQHF
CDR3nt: TGTGCCGGCACTCCCGGCGACAATCAGCCCCAGCATTTT

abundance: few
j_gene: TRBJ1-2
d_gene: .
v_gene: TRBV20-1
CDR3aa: CSAPTVPVGYGYTF
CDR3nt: TGCAGTGCCCCGACTGTGCCGGTGGGCTATGGCTACACCTTC

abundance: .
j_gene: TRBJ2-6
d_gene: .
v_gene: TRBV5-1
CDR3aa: CAVAVISGANVLTF
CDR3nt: TGCGCAGTCGCCGTGATCTCTGGGGCCAACGTCCTGACTTTC

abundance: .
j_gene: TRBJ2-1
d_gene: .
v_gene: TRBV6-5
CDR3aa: CASSLASAGGNEQFF
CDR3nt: TGTGCCAGCAGTTTAGCGTCGGCGGGTGGGAATGAGCAGTTCTTC

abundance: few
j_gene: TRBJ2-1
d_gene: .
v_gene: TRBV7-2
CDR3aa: CASSYTRQAYNEQFF
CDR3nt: TGTGCCAGCAGCTACACCCGACAAGCCTACAATGAGCAGTTCTTC

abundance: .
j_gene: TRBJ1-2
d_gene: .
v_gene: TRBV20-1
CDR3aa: CSARDFTWGGGYTF
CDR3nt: TGCAGTGCTAGAGATTTCACTTGGGGAGGCGGCTACACCTTC

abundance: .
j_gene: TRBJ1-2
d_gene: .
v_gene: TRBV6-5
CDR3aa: CASSKLAGADHGYTF
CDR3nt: TGTGCCAGCAGCAAGCTAGCGGGAGCAGATCATGGCTACACCTTC

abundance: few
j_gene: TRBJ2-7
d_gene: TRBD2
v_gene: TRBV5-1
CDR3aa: CASSSSSGAYEQYF
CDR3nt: TGCGCCAGCAGCTCTTCTAGCGGGGCCTACGAGCAGTACTTC

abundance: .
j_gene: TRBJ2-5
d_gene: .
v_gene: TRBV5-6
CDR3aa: CASSSPPKAETQYF
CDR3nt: TGTGCCAGCAGCTCTCCCCCGAAGGCGGAGACCCAGTACTTC

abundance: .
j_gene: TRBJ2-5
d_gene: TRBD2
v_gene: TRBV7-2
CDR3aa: CAGSLVAGGGETQYF
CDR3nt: TGTGCCGGCAGCTTAGTAGCGGGAGGTGGGGAGACCCAGTACTTC

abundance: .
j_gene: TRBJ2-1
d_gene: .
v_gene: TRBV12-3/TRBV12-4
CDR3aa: CASMVGNSYDEQFF
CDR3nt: TGTGCCAGCATGGTGGGGAATTCGTACGATGAGCAGTTCTTC

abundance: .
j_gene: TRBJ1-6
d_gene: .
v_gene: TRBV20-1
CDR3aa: CSARGPGGGDSYNSPLHF
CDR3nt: TGCAGTGCTCGTGGCCCCGGCGGCGGGGACTCCTATAATTCACCCCTCCACTTT

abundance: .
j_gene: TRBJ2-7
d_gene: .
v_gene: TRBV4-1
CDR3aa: CASRRIGAPYEQYF
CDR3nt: TGCGCCAGCAGACGGATCGGGGCGCCCTACGAGCAGTACTTC

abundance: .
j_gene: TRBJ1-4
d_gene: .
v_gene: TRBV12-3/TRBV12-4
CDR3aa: CASSGDDEKLFF
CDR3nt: TGTGCCAGCAGTGGGGATGATGAAAAACTGTTTTTT

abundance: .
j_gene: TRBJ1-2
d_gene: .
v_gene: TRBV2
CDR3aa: CASSREGPHNYGYTF
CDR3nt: TGTGCCAGCAGTCGGGAGGGTCCCCATAACTATGGCTACACCTTC